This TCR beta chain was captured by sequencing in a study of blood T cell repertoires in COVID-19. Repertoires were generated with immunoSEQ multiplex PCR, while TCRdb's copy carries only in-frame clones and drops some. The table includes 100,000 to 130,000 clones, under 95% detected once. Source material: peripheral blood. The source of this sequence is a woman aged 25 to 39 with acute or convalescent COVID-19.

CDR3 sequence (DNA): TGCGCCAGCAGCTTGGCGGGGGATCCCCCTACTGAGCAGTTCTTC. It is translated as CASSLAGDPPTEQFF. The genes are TRBV5-1 and TRBJ2-1, with TRBD2 as a possible D gene (6 bases). The CDR3 runs to 15 residues. Between the trimmed V and J ends, which lost 0 bases and 9 bases, there was a span of 16 bases. Germline values: CDR1 SGHRS, CDR2 YFSETQ.